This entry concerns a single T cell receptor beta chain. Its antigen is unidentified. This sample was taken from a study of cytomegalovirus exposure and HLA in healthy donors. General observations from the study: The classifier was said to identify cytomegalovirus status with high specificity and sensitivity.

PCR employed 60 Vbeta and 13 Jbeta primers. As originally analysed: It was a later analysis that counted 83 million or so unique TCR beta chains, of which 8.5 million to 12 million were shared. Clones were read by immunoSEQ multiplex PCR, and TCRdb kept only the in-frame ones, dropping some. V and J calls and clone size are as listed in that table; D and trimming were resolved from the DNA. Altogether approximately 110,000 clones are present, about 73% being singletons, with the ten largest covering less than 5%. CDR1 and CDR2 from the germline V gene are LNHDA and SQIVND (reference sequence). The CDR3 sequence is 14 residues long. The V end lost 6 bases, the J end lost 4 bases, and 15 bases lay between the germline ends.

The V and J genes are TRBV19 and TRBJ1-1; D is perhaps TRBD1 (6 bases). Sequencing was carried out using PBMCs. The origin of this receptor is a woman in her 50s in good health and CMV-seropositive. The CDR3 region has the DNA TGTGCCAGTAGGACAAGGACAGTCGTCACTGAAGCTTTCTTT. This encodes CASRTRTVVTEAFF.